What follows are 15 T cell receptor beta chains derived from one specimen sequenced in a study of blood T cell repertoires in COVID-19. Sequenced by immunoSEQ multiplex PCR; TCRdb stores in-frame clones only, minus some. The sample consists of 90,000 or so clones, around 90% of them appearing once. The sequenced sample consisted of peripheral blood. Receptors were obtained from a woman aged 65 to 85 with acute or convalescent COVID-19.

The CDR3 nucleotides read TGTGCCAGCTCACCTCAGGGGGTCCAGCCCCAGCATTTT. Its translation: CASSPQGVQPQHF. This sequence joins TRBV18 and TRBJ1-5, with 7 bases fitting TRBD1. The germline gives CDR1 KGHSH, CDR2 LQKENI. After removal of 3 bases from V and 7 bases from J, the junction contained 3 bases not matched to a gene. The CDR3 is 13 amino acids. The whole variable domain, filled in from reference TRBV18 and TRBJ1-5, reads NAGVMQNPRHLVRRRGQEARLRCSPMKGHSHVYWYRQLPEEGLKFMVYLQKENIIDESGMPKERFSAEFPKEGPSILRIQQVVRGDSAAYFCASSPQGVQPQHFGDGTRLSIL.

V is TRBV11-2 and J is TRBJ2-7, with D perhaps TRBD2 (6 bases). From germline, CDR1 is SGHAT and CDR2 FQNNGV. Trimming stripped 5 bases from V and 6 bases from J, with 26 bases between. The CDR3 runs to 17 residues. DNA for the CDR3: TGTGCCAGCAGCGACGAGGGACTTCCAGGAAAAGGAGGCGAGCAGTACGTC. Translated, it gives CASSDEGLPGKGGEQYV.

The genes are TRBV5-1 and TRBJ1-2; D is unclear. The CDR3 has 12 amino acids. Trimming cost V 1 base and J 3 bases, with 4 bases left between them. The germline gives CDR1 SGHRS, CDR2 YFSETQ. DNA of the CDR3: TGCGCCAGCAGCTTGCCCGACTATGGCTACACCTTC. Amino acids: CASSLPDYGYTF. The full variable domain, its missing parts supplied by reference TRBV5-1 and TRBJ1-2, is KAGVTQTPRYLIKTRGQQVTLSCSPISGHRSVSWYQQTPGQGLQFLFEYFSETQRNKGNFPGRFSGRQFSNSRSEMNVSTLELGDSALYLCASSLPDYGYTFGSGTRLTVV.

This clone has only one observation. V usage is TRBV6-5 and J usage is TRBJ1-1, with 9 bases that match TRBD1. The CDR3 is 15 residues long. Germline-derived CDR1 and CDR2 are MNHEY and SVGAGI. V lost 6 bases and J lost 5; bases outside the gene matches: 10. The CDR3 loop reads CASSPTDRGGTEAFF. The CDR3 DNA reads TGTGCCAGCAGCCCGACCGACAGGGGGGGGACTGAAGCTTTCTTT.

The J gene is TRBJ2-1, the V gene TRBV25-1, with 9 bases aligning to TRBD1. The CDR3 sequence is 15 residues long. Germline V lookup: CDR1 MGHDK, CDR2 SYGVNS. V dropped 6 bases and J dropped 4; count of bases not matched to a gene: 7. The CDR3 region is CASREAGQGYNEQFF. DNA for the CDR3: TGTGCCAGCAGGGAGGCGGGACAGGGTTACAATGAGCAGTTCTTC.

The gene calls are TRBV15 and TRBJ1-3; the D is unclear. The V end was cut by 8 bases, the J end by 0 bases, with 8 bases between. The CDR3 runs 13 residues. Germline values: CDR1 LNHNV, CDR2 YYDKDF (reference sequence). CDR3 DNA: TGTGCCACCGCGGGGTTCTCTGGAAACACCATATATTTT. Translated: CATAGFSGNTIYF.

V gene TRBV5-1 combines with J gene TRBJ2-3; D not resolved. The CDR3 contains 16 residues. The V end lost 0 bases, the J end lost 4 bases, and 15 bases lay between the germline ends. CDR1 is SGHRS and CDR2 is YFSETQ in the germline V gene. CDR3 coding DNA: TGCGCCAGCAGCTTGGCCGGTACCCTGAACGCAGATACGCAGTATTTT. It is translated as CASSLAGTLNADTQYF. The full variable domain, in which reference TRBV5-1 and TRBJ2-3 provide the parts outside the CDR3, is KAGVTQTPRYLIKTRGQQVTLSCSPISGHRSVSWYQQTPGQGLQFLFEYFSETQRNKGNFPGRFSGRQFSNSRSEMNVSTLELGDSALYLCASSLAGTLNADTQYFGPGTRLTVL.

The chain recombines TRBV6-5 with TRBJ2-1; the D gene is possibly TRBD2 (5 bases). From germline, CDR1 is MNHEY and CDR2 SVGAGI. Between the trimmed V and J ends, which lost 8 bases and 10 bases, there was a span of 24 bases. The CDR3 spans 15 residues. CDR3: CASRGSKLVGSEQFF. DNA for the CDR3: TGTGCCAGCCGGGGTTCCAAATTAGTGGGTAGCGAGCAGTTCTTC.

V gene TRBV10-2 combines with J gene TRBJ2-3, with TRBD1 identical over 7 bases. Germline CDR1 reads WSHSY; CDR2 reads SAAADI. This CDR3 region has 10 residues. After removal of 6 bases from V and 9 bases from J, the junction contained 0 bases not matched to a gene. The CDR3 region is CASRDRTQYF. CDR3 DNA sequence: TGCGCCAGCAGGGACAGGACGCAGTATTTT.

V and J are TRBV11-2 and TRBJ2-1; no definite D call. Germline V gene data show CDR1 as SGHAT and CDR2 as FQNNGV. V gave up 0 bases and J gave up 6 bases, with 15 bases separating them. CDR3 length equals 16 residues. CDR3 DNA sequence: TGTGCCAGCAGCTTAGAGGTATCGGGTATCCCCAATGAGCAGTTCTTC. It encodes CASSLEVSGIPNEQFF. The entire variable domain, with the rest obtained from reference TRBV11-2 and TRBJ2-1, is as follows: EAGVAQSPRYKIIEKRQSVAFWCNPISGHATLYWYQQILGQGPKLLIQFQNNGVVDDSQLPKDRFSAERLKGVDSTLKIQPAKLEDSAVYLCASSLEVSGIPNEQFFGPGTRLTVL.

The gene calls are TRBV28 and TRBJ1-1; D call uncertain. Looked up from germline, CDR1 is MDHEN and CDR2 is SYDVKM. Trimming removed 4 bases at V and 2 bases at J, with 11 bases between. The CDR3 length is 14 residues. The CDR3 is CASSSGDPNTEAFF. CDR3 DNA: TGTGCCAGCAGTTCGGGAGACCCTAACACTGAAGCTTTCTTT.

The V and J genes are TRBV5-1 and TRBJ1-2; D is unclear. The V end was cut by 7 bases, the J end by 0 bases, with 19 bases between. Germline CDR1 reads SGHRS; CDR2 reads YFSETQ. The CDR3 has 16 amino acids. CDR3 protein: CASSAAREKANYGYTF. CDR3 sequence (DNA): TGCGCCAGCTCGGCAGCGCGAGAAAAAGCTAACTATGGCTACACCTTC.

The DNA for the CDR3 is TGTGCCAGCGGGAGTGAAGCGGGAGGGTACAATGAGCAGTTCTTC. Translated: CASGSEAGGYNEQFF. The gene calls are TRBV2 and TRBJ2-1, with TRBD2 matching 10 bases. With 8 bases clipped from V and 4 bases from J, the junction kept 8 bases outside the gene matches. The CDR3 spans 15 residues. From germline, CDR1 is SNHLY and CDR2 FYNNEI.

V usage is TRBV5-8 and J usage is TRBJ2-7, with unresolved D. This CDR3 has 16 residues. Trimming stripped 1 base from V and 0 bases from J, with 14 bases between. Germline V gene sequence: CDR1 SGHTS, CDR2 YDEGEE. The CDR3: CASSLKYVRASYEQYF. DNA of the CDR3: TGTGCCAGCAGCTTGAAATACGTTAGAGCCTCCTACGAGCAGTACTTC.

This chain connects TRBV29-1 to TRBJ2-1, with a tentative D call TRBD2 (6 bases). Deletions cut 4 bases from V and 1 base from J, with 8 bases between. Germline CDR1 reads SQVTM; CDR2 reads ANQGSEA. There are 13 residues in the CDR3. The CDR3 sequence: CSVVGGSYNEQFF. In nucleotides, the CDR3 is TGCAGCGTTGTTGGGGGGTCCTACAATGAGCAGTTCTTC.